A selection of T cell receptor beta chains follows, all from one sample in a study of siplizumab effects on memory and regulatory T cells. Clones were read by immunoSEQ multiplex PCR, and TCRdb kept only the in-frame ones, dropping some. The table includes around 100,000 clones, approximately 94% detected once. Material: Tregs sorted from blood. Receptors originate from a human donor in good health. Both conserved end residues are trimmed from each CDR3. Fields, in order: CDR3 protein, J gene, V gene.

ASSRRTGVSNEQF TRBJ2-1 TRBV18
ATSRDLGRGTHRRGAF TRBJ1-1 TRBV15
ASSLSSGTGEQY TRBJ2-7 TRBV11-3
ASSLTAVQPEAF TRBJ1-1 TRBV6-1
ASSPRTSGAWGDTQY TRBJ2-3 TRBV19
ASSVNTGKAF TRBJ1-1 TRBV9
ASSIARGGANYGYT TRBJ1-2 TRBV19
ASSKDRTRDTEAF TRBJ1-1 TRBV18
SAVTREGYT TRBJ1-2 TRBV29-1
ASSLASGDEEQY TRBJ2-7 TRBV7-6
ASSETGPYGYT TRBJ1-2 TRBV6-1
ASRLADRTGPSYEQY TRBJ2-7 TRBV12-2
ASSGGGLRETQY TRBJ2-5 TRBV5-1
ASRPGTGSKDTQY TRBJ2-3 TRBV11-2
ASSSGQIYSPLH TRBJ1-6 TRBV5-6
ASSHPGQGPYEQY NA TRBV28
ASRSMGTETQY TRBJ2-5 TRBV14
ASSLTTGTGGSKNIQY TRBJ2-4 TRBV5-1
ASSLDRVVSSGANVLT TRBJ2-6 TRBV11-2
ASSLTMAAFHEQF TRBJ2-1 TRBV7-3
ASSLAVNHRVDRYSNQPQH TRBJ1-5 TRBV28
ASSPLRNNEQF TRBJ2-1 TRBV18
ASSLAGTGALGYGYT TRBJ1-2 TRBV5-1
ASSLIGGDRYGQY TRBJ2-7 TRBV5-6
ASSQVGAQETQY TRBJ2-5 TRBV18